The next 29 T cell receptor beta chains were all read from a single sample in a study of blood T cell repertoires in COVID-19. Assay used: immunoSEQ multiplex PCR; TCRdb lists only in-frame clones, some missing. The sample consists of some 250,000 clones, about four fifths of them appearing once. Sequenced: peripheral blood. The receptor source for this set is a woman of 80 years or more with acute or convalescent COVID-19.

The chain recombines TRBV9 with TRBJ1-5; no definite D call. V was clipped by 4 bases and J by 0 bases, with 11 bases between them. CDR1 SGDLS and CDR2 YYNGEE come from the germline V gene. This CDR3 is built from 15 residues. CDR3 nucleotides: TGTGCCAGCAGCAAAGAGATAAATAGCAATCAGCCCCAGCATTTT. This encodes CASSKEINSNQPQHF.

This chain uses TRBV7-3 with TRBJ2-5, with 9 bases fitting TRBD2. This CDR3 comprises 16 residues. The germline gives CDR1 SGHTA, CDR2 FQGTGA. V was pared by 5 bases and J by 4 bases, with 11 bases of the junction left unmatched. The CDR3 sequence: CASSQGVGTSPETQYF. Written as DNA, the CDR3 is TGTGCCAGCAGCCAGGGGGTGGGGACTAGCCCAGAGACCCAGTACTTC.

The chain recombines TRBV5-1 with TRBJ2-1; 8 bases are a match to TRBD2. The CDR3 contains 14 residues. V was pared by 0 bases and J by 9 bases, with 5 bases of the junction left unmatched. Germline V gene sequence: CDR1 SGHRS, CDR2 YFSETQ. In DNA, the CDR3 is TGCGCCAGCAGCTTGGCCACGGCGGGGGGTGAGCAGTTCTTC. It specifies CASSLATAGGEQFF.

With regard to this clone: The junction and the germline gene differ at one end; a read error may be behind it. The rearrangement joins TRBV7-7 to TRBJ1-5; D is possibly TRBD1 (6 bases). The CDR3 consists of 21 residues. Looked up from germline, CDR1 is SSHAT and CDR2 is FNYEAQ (reference sequence). The CDR3 loop reads CASSLSTNPRTENSSNQPQHF. In DNA form, the CDR3 reads TGTGCTAGCAGCCTATCCACCAACCCTAGGACAGAAAATTCTAGCAATCAGCCCCAGCATTTT.

This chain uses TRBV7-9 with TRBJ1-6; maybe TRBD1 (5 bases). This CDR3 has 15 residues. V was shortened by 5 bases and J by 8 bases, with 16 bases between the two germline ends. The germline V gene encodes CDR1 SEHNR and CDR2 FQNEAQ (reference sequence). As DNA, the CDR3 is TGTGCCAGCAGCCGGAGGGGTTCTCAGGATTCACCCCTCCACTTT. Translating it yields CASSRRGSQDSPLHF.

The gene calls are TRBV5-1 and TRBJ1-6, with TRBD1 identical over 8 bases. The CDR3 covers 15 residues. Germline CDR1 SGHRS, CDR2 YFSETQ. The V gene end was trimmed by 4 bases and the J gene end by 4 bases; junction bases not matched to a gene: 4. CDR3: CASSPGQGYNSPLHF. CDR3 bases: TGCGCCAGCAGCCCCGGACAGGGTTATAATTCACCCCTCCACTTT.

This chain connects TRBV5-1 to TRBJ1-5, with TRBD1 matching over 8 bases. Trimming removed 4 bases from V and 6 bases from J; junction bases left unmatched: 6. CDR3 length equals 14 residues. CDR1 and CDR2 from the germline V gene are SGHRS and YFSETQ. This CDR3 is CASSPGQGGQPQHF. CDR3 coding DNA: TGCGCCAGCAGCCCAGGACAGGGAGGTCAGCCCCAGCATTTT.

The rearrangement joins TRBV28 to TRBJ2-7; TRBD2 matches 12 bases. The length of the CDR3 is 15 residues. J gave up 1 base and V 2 bases, and 0 bases lay outside the gene matches. Per germline, CDR1 MDHEN and CDR2 SYDVKM. CDR3 nucleotides: TGTGCCAGCAGTTTAGGACTAGCGGGGTCCTACGAGCAGTACTTC. Protein sequence: CASSLGLAGSYEQYF.

V gene TRBV18 combines with J gene TRBJ2-5; a weak D match, TRBD1 (6 bases). The V gene lost 3 bases and the J gene lost 3 bases, with 8 bases spanning the gap. This CDR3 contains 13 residues. Germline assignment: CDR1 KGHSH and CDR2 LQKENI. This CDR3 reads CASSPRGEETQYF. Written as DNA, the CDR3 is TGTGCCAGCTCACCCAGGGGAGAAGAGACCCAGTACTTC. Full variable domain (missing parts from reference TRBV18 and TRBJ2-5): NAGVMQNPRHLVRRRGQEARLRCSPMKGHSHVYWYRQLPEEGLKFMVYLQKENIIDESGMPKERFSAEFPKEGPSILRIQQVVRGDSAAYFCASSPRGEETQYFGPGTRLLVL.

V gene TRBV7-3 combines with J gene TRBJ2-3; 15 positions match TRBD2. CDR1 and CDR2 (germline): SGHTA, FQGTGA. There are 16 residues in the CDR3. V gave up 5 bases and J gave up 4 bases; unmatched junction bases: 4. The CDR3: CASSLGLAGGPDTQYF. The CDR3 coding sequence is TGTGCCAGCAGCCTAGGACTAGCGGGGGGGCCAGATACGCAGTATTTT.

This clone was found many times. The chain links TRBV7-9 to TRBJ2-7; TRBD1 is a possible D gene (5 bases). In germline, CDR1 is SEHNR, CDR2 FQNEAQ (reference sequence). Trimming shortened V by 1 base and J by 7 bases, and 11 bases separated the two germline ends. This CDR3 region has 13 residues. DNA for the CDR3: TGTGCCAGCAGCTTAGTCCCAGGGCGAGAGCAGTACTTC. It yields the protein CASSLVPGREQYF.

The V and J genes are TRBV3-1 (or the pseudogene TRBV3-2) and TRBJ2-1; TRBD2 agrees at 7 bases. CDR1 LGHDT and CDR2 YNNKEL come from the germline V gene (reference sequence). The trim removed 4 bases at V and 1 base at J, leaving 7 bases unmatched. The CDR3 loop spans 16 amino acids. CDR3 residues: CASSPTGGGSYNEQFF. CDR3 bases: TGTGCCAGCAGCCCCACAGGCGGGGGATCCTACAATGAGCAGTTCTTC.

V and J are TRBV5-6 and TRBJ1-6; tentatively, D is TRBD1 (5 bases). Germline V gene sequence: CDR1 SGHDT, CDR2 YYEEEE. V dropped 0 bases and J dropped 7 bases, with 11 bases sitting between them. This CDR3 comprises 15 residues. CDR3 sequence (DNA): TGTGCCAGCAGCTTGGAGCGACGGGGGAATTCACCCCTCCACTTT. It codes for CASSLERRGNSPLHF.

The chain employs TRBV5-1 and TRBJ2-7; tentatively, D is TRBD1 (6 bases). V shed 4 bases and J shed 3 bases, with 23 bases lying between them. CDR1 is SGHRS, CDR2 YFSETQ, per germline. The CDR3 consists of 17 residues. The chain's CDR3 is CASSPRADRRRDYEQYF. The CDR3 coding sequence is TGCGCCAGCAGCCCAAGGGCCGACAGGCGGCGTGACTACGAGCAGTACTTC. Filled out from reference TRBV5-1 and TRBJ2-7, the complete variable domain reads KAGVTQTPRYLIKTRGQQVTLSCSPISGHRSVSWYQQTPGQGLQFLFEYFSETQRNKGNFPGRFSGRQFSNSRSEMNVSTLELGDSALYLCASSPRADRRRDYEQYFGPGTRLTVT.

The chain uses TRBV18 and TRBJ1-4; possibly TRBD1 for D (5 bases). CDR3 length: 14 residues. Germline assignment: CDR1 KGHSH and CDR2 LQKENI. The germline V and J ends were trimmed by 5 bases and 7 bases, with 14 bases remaining between them. CDR3 DNA sequence: TGTGCCAGCTCATTACAGGCAATCCCTGAAAAACTGTTTTTT. This translates into CASSLQAIPEKLFF.

Details on this clone: Other DNA sequences of this sample code for an identical CDR3. This chain links TRBV5-1 with TRBJ1-1; TRBD1 agrees at 7 bases. The CDR3 is made up of 13 amino acids. The germline V gene encodes CDR1 SGHRS and CDR2 YFSETQ. V dropped 4 bases and J dropped 3; count of bases not matched to a gene: 3. CDR3 sequence: CASSLGQDTEAFF. For the CDR3, the DNA is TGCGCCAGCAGCCTCGGACAGGACACTGAAGCTTTCTTT. The full variable domain, in which reference TRBV5-1 and TRBJ1-1 provide the parts outside the CDR3, is KAGVTQTPRYLIKTRGQQVTLSCSPISGHRSVSWYQQTPGQGLQFLFEYFSETQRNKGNFPGRFSGRQFSNSRSEMNVSTLELGDSALYLCASSLGQDTEAFFGQGTRLTVV.

The chain is built from TRBV3-1 (or the pseudogene TRBV3-2) and TRBJ2-5, with 7 bases that match TRBD1. In germline, CDR1 is LGHDT, CDR2 YNNKEL (reference sequence). V shed 1 base, J shed 3 bases, and the junction held 2 bases outside the gene matches. This CDR3 has 14 residues. The CDR3 sequence: CASSQGQGEETQYF. CDR3 sequence (DNA): TGTGCCAGCAGCCAAGGCCAGGGGGAAGAGACCCAGTACTTC.

This clone has a single count. The chain combines TRBV5-5 with TRBJ2-7; 8 bases line up with TRBD1. This CDR3 has 15 amino acids. V was pared by 0 bases and J by 3 bases, with 5 bases of the junction left unmatched. Germline V gene sequence: CDR1 SGHKS, CDR2 YYEKEE (reference sequence). The CDR3 DNA is TGTGCCAGCAGCTTGGGACGGGACAGGATCTACGAGCAGTACTTC. Translating gives CASSLGRDRIYEQYF.

The CDR3 DNA reads as TGCGCCAGCGCGTCGGACACCGGGGAGCTGTTTTTT. Amino acids: CASASDTGELFF. V is TRBV10-1 and J is TRBJ2-2, with no clear D. The germline V and J ends were trimmed by 8 bases and 3 bases, with 7 bases remaining between them. The CDR3 covers 12 residues. Germline CDR1 and CDR2: WNHNN and SYGVQD (reference sequence).

This clone was found once. The junction and the germline gene differ at one end; a read error may be behind it. CDR3 sequence (DNA): TGTGCCAGCAGTTTACATCTCGGACAGGAGAATTTT. This gives the protein CASSLHLGQENF. This chain links TRBV12-3 or TRBV12-4 with TRBJ1-3; TRBD1 matches at 7 bases. This CDR3 has 12 amino acids.

The chain carries TRBV9 and TRBJ1-4; D is unclear. The V end was cut by 5 bases, the J end by 4 bases, with 12 bases between. The CDR3 runs 14 residues. Germline assignment: CDR1 SGDLS and CDR2 YYNGEE. CDR3 residues: CASSSPGLNEKLFF. The CDR3 DNA reads TGTGCCAGCAGTTCCCCAGGCCTTAATGAAAAACTGTTTTTT.

The CDR3, as DNA: TGTGCCAGCAGCCCGCGGGTAGCGGGGGGGATCAATGAGCAGTTCTTC. Encoded protein: CASSPRVAGGINEQFF. This chain uses TRBV7-8 with TRBJ2-1; 11 positions agree with TRBD2. The length of the CDR3 is 16 residues. The V and J ends lost 5 bases and 6 bases, in that order; junction bases with no gene match: 9. Germline lookup yields CDR1 SGHVS and CDR2 FQNEAQ. Full variable domain (remainder filled in from reference TRBV7-8 and TRBJ2-1): GAGVSQSPRYKVAKRGQDVALRCDPISGHVSLFWYQQALGQGPEFLTYFQNEAQLDKSGLPSDRFFAERPEGSVSTLKIQRTQQEDSAVYLCASSPRVAGGINEQFFGPGTRLTVL.

This CDR3 is CASSRNPTGTGEKLFF. The CDR3 DNA follows: TGTGCCAGCAGTCGAAACCCCACAGGGACGGGCGAAAAACTGTTTTTT. The rearrangement uses TRBV2 and TRBJ1-4, with a possible D match to TRBD1 (6 bases). This CDR3 spans 16 amino acids. Per the germline V gene, CDR1 is SNHLY and CDR2 is FYNNEI. V shed 5 bases and J shed 8 bases, with 21 bases lying between them.

The rearrangement joins TRBV29-1 to TRBJ1-3, with 7 nucleotides matching TRBD1. CDR3 length: 14 amino acids. V was clipped by 6 bases and J by 4 bases; unmatched bases: 9. In germline, CDR1 is SQVTM, CDR2 ANQGSEA. CDR3 in DNA: TGCAGCGTCAAGACAGGGCGGAACGGAAACACCATATATTTT. Translated, it gives CSVKTGRNGNTIYF.

V and J are TRBV7-3 and TRBJ1-6; 12 bases line up with TRBD1. The CDR3 sequence is 17 residues long. Trimming took 5 bases from V and 9 from J; bases not matched to a gene: 11. The germline gives CDR1 SGHTA, CDR2 FQGTGA. The DNA for the CDR3 is TGTGCCAGCAGCCTAAGGGACAGGGGGCTGGTATGTTCACCCCTCCACTTT. Translated, it gives CASSLRDRGLVCSPLHF.

This chain uses TRBV27 with TRBJ1-1; 9 positions match TRBD1. The trim removed 6 bases at V and 4 bases at J, leaving 6 bases unmatched. The CDR3 runs to 14 residues. In germline, CDR1 is MNHEY, CDR2 SMNVEV (reference sequence). Written as DNA, the CDR3 is TGTGCCAGCAGGATAGACAGGGGGTTCACTGAAGCTTTCTTT. Encoded protein: CASRIDRGFTEAFF.

The count of this clone is one. The chain uses TRBV10-3 and TRBJ2-3; the match to TRBD2 covers 13 bases. Germline V gene lookup returns CDR1 ENHRY and CDR2 SYGVKD. The CDR3 consists of 15 residues. J gave up 1 base and V 9 bases, and 4 bases lay outside the gene matches. The CDR3 reads CAIGGTSGGTDTQYF. Here the CDR3 DNA reads TGTGCCATTGGAGGGACTAGCGGGGGCACAGATACGCAGTATTTT.

A few counts support this clone. Different DNA sequences within this sample yield the same CDR3. The chain is built from TRBV12-3 or TRBV12-4 and TRBJ1-1, with TRBD1 as a possible D gene (5 bases). Deletions cut 2 bases from V and 4 bases from J, with 5 bases between. This CDR3 spans 12 amino acids. The CDR3 loop reads CASSLRGTEAFF. The DNA of the CDR3 is TGTGCCAGCAGTTTAAGGGGCACTGAAGCTTTCTTT.

V usage is TRBV5-1 and J usage is TRBJ2-2, with a weak D call TRBD2 (5 bases). Germline V CDR1 and CDR2: SGHRS, YFSETQ. V lost 2 bases and J lost 6, with 14 bases in between. CDR3 length: 15 residues. The CDR3 bases are TGCGCCAGCAGCTTTGGACCCGGCGGGCCCGGGGAGCTGTTTTTT. Encoded protein: CASSFGPGGPGELFF. Combining the CDR3 with reference TRBV5-1 and TRBJ2-2 gives the whole variable domain KAGVTQTPRYLIKTRGQQVTLSCSPISGHRSVSWYQQTPGQGLQFLFEYFSETQRNKGNFPGRFSGRQFSNSRSEMNVSTLELGDSALYLCASSFGPGGPGELFFGEGSRLTVL.